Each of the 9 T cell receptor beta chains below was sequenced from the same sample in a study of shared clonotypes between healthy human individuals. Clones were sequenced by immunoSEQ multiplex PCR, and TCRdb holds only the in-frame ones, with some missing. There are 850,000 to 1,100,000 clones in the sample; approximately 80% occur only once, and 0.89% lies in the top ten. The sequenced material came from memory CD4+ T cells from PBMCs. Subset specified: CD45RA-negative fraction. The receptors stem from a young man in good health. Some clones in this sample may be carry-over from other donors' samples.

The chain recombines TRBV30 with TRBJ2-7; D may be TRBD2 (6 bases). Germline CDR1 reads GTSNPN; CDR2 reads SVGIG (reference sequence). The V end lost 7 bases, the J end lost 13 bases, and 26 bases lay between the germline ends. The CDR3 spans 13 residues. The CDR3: CAFKDSGVRGAYF. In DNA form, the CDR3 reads TGTGCCTTCAAAGACTCGGGAGTGCGAGGGGCTTACTTC.

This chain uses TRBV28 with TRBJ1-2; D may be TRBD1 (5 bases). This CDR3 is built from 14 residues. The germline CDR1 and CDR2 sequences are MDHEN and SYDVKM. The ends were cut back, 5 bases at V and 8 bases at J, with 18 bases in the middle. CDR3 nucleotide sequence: TGTGCCAGCAGTCAACAATCCGGGGCTTGGGGCTACACCTTC. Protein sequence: CASSQQSGAWGYTF.

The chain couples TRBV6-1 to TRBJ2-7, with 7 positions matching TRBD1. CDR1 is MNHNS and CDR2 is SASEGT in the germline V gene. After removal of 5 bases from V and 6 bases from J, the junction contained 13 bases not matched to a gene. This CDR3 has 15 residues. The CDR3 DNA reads TGTGCCAGCAGTCTAAACAGGGGCCTATCCGGCGAGCAGTACTTC. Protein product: CASSLNRGLSGEQYF.

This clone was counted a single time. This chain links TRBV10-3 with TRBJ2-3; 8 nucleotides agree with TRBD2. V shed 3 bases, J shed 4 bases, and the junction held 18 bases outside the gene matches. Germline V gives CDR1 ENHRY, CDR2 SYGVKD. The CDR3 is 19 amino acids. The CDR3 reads CAISERPGKAGGPPDTQYF. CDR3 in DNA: TGTGCCATCAGTGAACGCCCCGGTAAGGCGGGAGGACCCCCAGATACGCAGTATTTT.

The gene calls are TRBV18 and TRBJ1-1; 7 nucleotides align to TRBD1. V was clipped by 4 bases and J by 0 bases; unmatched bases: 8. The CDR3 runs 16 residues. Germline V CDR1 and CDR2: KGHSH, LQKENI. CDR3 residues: CASSHSGQAMNTEAFF. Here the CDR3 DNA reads TGTGCCAGCTCACACAGTGGACAGGCGATGAACACTGAAGCTTTCTTT.

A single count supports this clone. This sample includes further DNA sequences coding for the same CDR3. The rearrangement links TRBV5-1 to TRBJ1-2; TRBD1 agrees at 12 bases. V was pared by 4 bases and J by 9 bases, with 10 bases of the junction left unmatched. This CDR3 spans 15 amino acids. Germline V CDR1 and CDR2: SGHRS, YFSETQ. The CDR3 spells CASSAGGTGGVRYTF. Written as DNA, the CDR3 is TGCGCCAGCAGCGCGGGCGGGACAGGGGGCGTTCGCTACACCTTC.

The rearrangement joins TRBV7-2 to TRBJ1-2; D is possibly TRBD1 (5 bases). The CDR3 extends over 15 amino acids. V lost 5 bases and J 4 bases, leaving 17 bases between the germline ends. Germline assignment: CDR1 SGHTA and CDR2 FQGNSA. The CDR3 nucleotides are TGTGCCAGCAGCCCTCGGGTCGCGCAGGGCTATGGCTACACCTTC. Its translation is CASSPRVAQGYGYTF.

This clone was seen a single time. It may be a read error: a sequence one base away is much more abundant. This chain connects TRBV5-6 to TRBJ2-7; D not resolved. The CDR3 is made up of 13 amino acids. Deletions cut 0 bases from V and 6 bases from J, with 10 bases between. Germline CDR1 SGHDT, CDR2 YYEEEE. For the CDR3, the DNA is TGTGCCAGCAGCTTGGTAGGTCTTGCCGAGCAGTACTTC. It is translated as CASSLVGLAEQYF.

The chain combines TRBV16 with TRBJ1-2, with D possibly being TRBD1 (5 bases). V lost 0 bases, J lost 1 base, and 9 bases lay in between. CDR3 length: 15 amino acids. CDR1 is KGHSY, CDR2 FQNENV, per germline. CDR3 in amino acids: CASSQSTAVNYGYTF. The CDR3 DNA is TGTGCCAGCAGCCAATCGACAGCGGTTAACTATGGCTACACCTTC.